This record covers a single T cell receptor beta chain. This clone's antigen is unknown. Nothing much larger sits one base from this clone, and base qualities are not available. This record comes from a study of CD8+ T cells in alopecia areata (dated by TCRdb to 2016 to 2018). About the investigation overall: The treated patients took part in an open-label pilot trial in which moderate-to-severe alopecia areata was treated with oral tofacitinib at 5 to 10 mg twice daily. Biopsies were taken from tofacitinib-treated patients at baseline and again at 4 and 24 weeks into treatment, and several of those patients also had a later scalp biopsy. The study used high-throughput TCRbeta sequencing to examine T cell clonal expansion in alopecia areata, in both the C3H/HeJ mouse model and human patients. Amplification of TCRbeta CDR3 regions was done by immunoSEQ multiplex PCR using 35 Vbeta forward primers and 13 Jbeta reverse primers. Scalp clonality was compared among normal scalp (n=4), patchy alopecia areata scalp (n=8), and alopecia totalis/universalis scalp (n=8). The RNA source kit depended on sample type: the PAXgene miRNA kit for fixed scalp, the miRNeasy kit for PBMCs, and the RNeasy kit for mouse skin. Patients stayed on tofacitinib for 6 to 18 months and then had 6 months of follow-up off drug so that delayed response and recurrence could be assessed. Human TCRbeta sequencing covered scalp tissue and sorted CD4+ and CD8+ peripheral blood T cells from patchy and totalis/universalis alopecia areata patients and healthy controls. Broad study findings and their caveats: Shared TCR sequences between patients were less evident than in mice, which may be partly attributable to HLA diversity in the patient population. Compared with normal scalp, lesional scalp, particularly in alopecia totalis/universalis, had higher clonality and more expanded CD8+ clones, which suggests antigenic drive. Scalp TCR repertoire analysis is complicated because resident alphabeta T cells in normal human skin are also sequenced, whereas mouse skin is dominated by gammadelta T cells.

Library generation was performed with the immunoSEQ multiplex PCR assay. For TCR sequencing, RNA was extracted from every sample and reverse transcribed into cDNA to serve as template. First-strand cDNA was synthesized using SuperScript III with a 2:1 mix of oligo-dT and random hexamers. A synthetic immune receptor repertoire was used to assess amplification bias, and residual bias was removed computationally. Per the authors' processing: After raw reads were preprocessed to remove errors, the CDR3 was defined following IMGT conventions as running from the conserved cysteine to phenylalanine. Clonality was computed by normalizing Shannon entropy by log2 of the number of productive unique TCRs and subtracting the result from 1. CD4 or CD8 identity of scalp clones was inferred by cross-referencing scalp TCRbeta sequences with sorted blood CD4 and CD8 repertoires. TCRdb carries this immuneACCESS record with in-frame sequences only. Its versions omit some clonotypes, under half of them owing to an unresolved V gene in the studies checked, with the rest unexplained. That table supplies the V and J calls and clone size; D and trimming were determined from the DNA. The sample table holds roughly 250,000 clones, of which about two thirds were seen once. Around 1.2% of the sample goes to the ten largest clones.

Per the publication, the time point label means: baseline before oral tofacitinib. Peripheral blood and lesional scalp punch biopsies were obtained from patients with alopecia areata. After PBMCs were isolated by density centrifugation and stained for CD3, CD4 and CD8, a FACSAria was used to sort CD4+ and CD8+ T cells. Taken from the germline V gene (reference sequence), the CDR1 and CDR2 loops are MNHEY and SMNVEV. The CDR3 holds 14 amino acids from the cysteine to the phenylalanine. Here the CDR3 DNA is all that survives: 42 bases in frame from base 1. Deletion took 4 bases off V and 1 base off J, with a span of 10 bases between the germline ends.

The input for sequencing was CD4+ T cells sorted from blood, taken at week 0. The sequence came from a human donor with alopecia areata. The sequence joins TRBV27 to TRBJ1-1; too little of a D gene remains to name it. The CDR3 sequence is CASSWAQKNTEAFF. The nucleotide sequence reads TGTGCCAGCAGTTGGGCACAAAAGAACACTGAAGCTTTCTTT.